Shown below are 28 T cell receptor beta chains from a single sample sequenced in a study of blood T cell repertoires in COVID-19. Clones were read by immunoSEQ multiplex PCR, and TCRdb kept only the in-frame ones, dropping some. The sample includes approximately 100,000 clones, 85% of them seen just once. Sample: peripheral blood. These receptors originate from a man at least 80 years old with acute or convalescent COVID-19.

The chain uses TRBV19 and TRBJ1-1, with TRBD1 matching over 7 bases. CDR3 length equals 12 residues. From germline, CDR1 is LNHDA and CDR2 SQIVND (reference sequence). V was clipped by 9 bases and J by 1 base; unmatched bases: 2. CDR3 protein: CARNRGNTEAFF. The CDR3 coding sequence is TGTGCCAGAAACAGGGGGAACACTGAAGCTTTCTTT.

The V and J genes are TRBV11-1 and TRBJ2-1, with TRBD2 matching over 10 bases. With 7 bases clipped from V and 4 bases from J, the junction kept 1 base outside the gene matches. This CDR3 is built from 13 residues. In germline, CDR1 is SGHAT, CDR2 FQDESV (reference sequence). The CDR3 bases are TGTGCCAGCAAGGGACTAGCGTACAATGAGCAGTTCTTC. It specifies CASKGLAYNEQFF.

The CDR3 DNA reads TGCAGCGTTGGCAGGGACTACGAGCAGTACTTC. Its protein is CSVGRDYEQYF. The rearrangement joins TRBV29-1 to TRBJ2-7; D might be TRBD1 (5 bases). CDR3 length: 11 amino acids. The V end lost 4 bases, the J end lost 3 bases, and 7 bases lay between the germline ends. The germline V gene encodes CDR1 SQVTM and CDR2 ANQGSEA.

V gene TRBV10-3 combines with J gene TRBJ1-1, with 10 bases matching TRBD1. Germline assignment: CDR1 ENHRY and CDR2 SYGVKD. CDR3 size: 17 residues. The V and J ends lost 3 bases and 2 bases, in that order; junction bases with no gene match: 9. The CDR3 here is CAISDPDRGPLNTEAFF. The CDR3 region has the DNA TGTGCCATCAGTGACCCCGACAGGGGGCCCCTCAACACTGAAGCTTTCTTT.

The chain employs TRBV28 and TRBJ2-7, with 7 bases aligning to TRBD1. CDR3 length: 15 amino acids. J gave up 3 bases and V 6 bases, and 11 bases lay outside the gene matches. CDR1 and CDR2 (germline): MDHEN, SYDVKM. CDR3 sequence (DNA): TGTGCCAGCAGGAACCGGGACAGCCTTATCTACGAGCAGTACTTC. Protein product: CASRNRDSLIYEQYF.

The chain is built from TRBV11-2 and TRBJ1-3; D is perhaps TRBD1 (5 bases). The CDR3 has 13 residues. V dropped 6 bases and J dropped 4 bases, with 10 bases sitting between them. CDR1 SGHAT and CDR2 FQNNGV come from the germline V gene. The CDR3 coding sequence is TGTGCCAGCAGTTCAGGGTCAGGAAACACCATATATTTT. It codes for CASSSGSGNTIYF.

The V call is TRBV6-5, the J call TRBJ1-5, with 9 nucleotides matching TRBD1. Germline V lookup: CDR1 MNHEY, CDR2 SVGAGI. CDR3 length: 16 amino acids. Germline trimming cut 2 bases from V and 6 bases from J; bases unmatched to any gene: 8. In nucleotides, the CDR3 is TGTGCCAGCAGTTACGTTCTCGGACAGGGGTCTCAGCCCCAGCATTTT. This gives the protein CASSYVLGQGSQPQHF.

V gene TRBV27 combines with J gene TRBJ1-4; 10 nucleotides align to TRBD1. The ends lost 7 bases at V and 5 bases at J; junction bases unmatched: 1. The germline CDR1 and CDR2 sequences are MNHEY and SMNVEV (reference sequence). This CDR3 has 13 residues. The chain's CDR3 is CASTGQGNEKLFF. As DNA, the CDR3 is TGTGCCAGCACGGGACAGGGGAATGAAAAACTGTTTTTT.

The V call is TRBV18, the J call TRBJ2-1; possibly TRBD1 for D (5 bases). Germline CDR1 KGHSH, CDR2 LQKENI. CDR3 length equals 14 residues. Trimming pared 2 bases from V and 6 bases from J, leaving 11 bases between. The CDR3 DNA reads as TGTGCCAGCTCACCAGTGCGACAGCCCAATGAGCAGTTCTTC. As protein: CASSPVRQPNEQFF.

This rearrangement joins TRBV10-3 to TRBJ2-7; TRBD1 matches at 7 bases. This CDR3 spans 14 amino acids. The V gene end was trimmed by 11 bases and the J gene end by 5 bases; junction bases not matched to a gene: 15. Germline-derived CDR1 and CDR2 are ENHRY and SYGVKD. CDR3 bases: TGTGCCGCTGAGCCTCACAGGGGAACTCACGAGCAGTACTTC. Residues: CAAEPHRGTHEQYF.

This chain connects TRBV27 to TRBJ1-4; D is unresolved. From germline, CDR1 is MNHEY and CDR2 SMNVEV (reference sequence). The V gene lost 3 bases and the J gene lost 2 bases, with 10 bases spanning the gap. The CDR3 has 15 amino acids. CDR3: CASSLRGSTNEKLFF. The CDR3 DNA follows: TGTGCCAGCAGTTTGAGAGGGAGTACTAATGAAAAACTGTTTTTT.

This chain links TRBV24-1 with TRBJ1-1; D remains ambiguous. Trimming took off 4 bases at V and 7 bases at J, with 12 bases between the two ends. The CDR3 has 13 amino acids. Germline values: CDR1 KGHDR, CDR2 SFDVKD. The CDR3 DNA follows: TGTGCCACCAGTGAGGGAGGTCAAGGTGAAGCTTTCTTT. Protein: CATSEGGQGEAFF.

This clone occurred a few times. This chain connects TRBV29-1 to TRBJ2-7; D call uncertain. The CDR3 covers 12 residues. Germline-derived CDR1 and CDR2 are SQVTM and ANQGSEA. V was cut by 4 bases and J by 0 bases, with 7 bases left in between. The CDR3: CSVGADSYEQYF. The CDR3 nucleotides are TGCAGCGTTGGGGCAGACTCCTACGAGCAGTACTTC.

The gene calls are TRBV7-9 and TRBJ2-3, with a tentative D call TRBD2 (6 bases). Germline assignment: CDR1 SEHNR and CDR2 FQNEAQ (reference sequence). CDR3 length: 15 residues. V was pared by 5 bases and J by 0 bases, with 12 bases between. The CDR3, as DNA: TGTGCCAGCAGCCTGCTAGCGACTAGCACAGATACGCAGTATTTT. Translated, it gives CASSLLATSTDTQYF.

Here the CDR3 DNA reads TGCAGCGTCCTACAGGGTGGCGGCTACACCTTC. This codes for CSVLQGGGYTF. The chain employs TRBV29-1 and TRBJ1-2, with a tentative D call TRBD1 (6 bases). CDR3 size: 11 residues. Germline V gives CDR1 SQVTM, CDR2 ANQGSEA. The V end was cut by 6 bases, the J end by 8 bases, with 13 bases between.

In this sample, this clone turned up once. This rearrangement joins TRBV3-1 (or the pseudogene TRBV3-2) to TRBJ2-3, with TRBD2 matching over 11 bases. This CDR3 contains 18 residues. Germline lookup yields CDR1 LGHDT and CDR2 YNNKEL (reference sequence). With 4 bases clipped from V and 1 base from J, the junction kept 10 bases outside the gene matches. The DNA of the CDR3 is TGTGCCAGCAGCCGGAACTCCTTGACTAGCGGGGGCACAGATACGCAGTATTTT. Its protein product is CASSRNSLTSGGTDTQYF.

There are a few counts of this clone. The chain has TRBV13 and TRBJ1-1; D is possibly TRBD1 (6 bases). The CDR3 runs to 14 residues. The germline V gene has CDR1 PRHDT and CDR2 FYEKMQ (reference sequence). V was trimmed by 1 base and J by 9 bases, leaving 15 bases between them. CDR3 sequence (DNA): TGTGCCAGCAGCTTAGTAGGCAGGGGAAACAAAGCTTTCTTT. This translates into CASSLVGRGNKAFF.

The genes are TRBV5-1 and TRBJ2-1, with TRBD1 matching 9 bases. CDR1 is SGHRS, CDR2 YFSETQ, per germline. The CDR3 consists of 15 residues. The V gene end was trimmed by 4 bases and the J gene end by 2 bases; junction bases not matched to a gene: 4. CDR3 sequence reads: CASSLTGGAYNEQFF. CDR3 nucleotide sequence: TGCGCCAGCAGCCTTACAGGGGGCGCCTACAATGAGCAGTTCTTC.

The chain employs TRBV6-1 and TRBJ2-7, with D possibly TRBD2 on 6 matching bases. The germline V gene has CDR1 MNHNS and CDR2 SASEGT. Trimming took off 3 bases at V and 2 bases at J, with 14 bases between the two ends. This CDR3 region has 15 residues. The CDR3 reads CASSDGPTGAYEQYF. The CDR3 DNA reads as TGTGCCAGCAGTGATGGACCCACGGGAGCCTACGAGCAGTACTTC.

The CDR3 spells CASAGHGEQFF. CDR3 DNA: TGTGCCAGTGCCGGACATGGGGAGCAGTTCTTC. V is TRBV19 and J is TRBJ2-1; D might be TRBD1 (5 bases). The CDR3 sequence is 11 residues long. Germline CDR1 is LNHDA and CDR2 is SQIVND (reference sequence). With 8 bases removed from V and 10 bases from J, the gap between germline ends came to 12 bases.

This sequence joins TRBV28 and TRBJ1-2, with 7 bases lining up with TRBD1. Germline CDR1 reads MDHEN; CDR2 reads SYDVKM. This CDR3 is 12 amino acids long. V lost 5 bases to trimming and J lost 7 bases; unmatched junction nucleotides: 4. CDR3 nucleotides: TGTGCCAGCAGTCCGGACAGGTTTGGCTACACCTTC. Translating gives CASSPDRFGYTF.

The chain is built from TRBV4-1 and TRBJ1-6; 9 bases map to TRBD1. This CDR3 has 16 amino acids. Germline loops: CDR1 MGHRA, CDR2 YSYEKL. J lost 8 bases, V lost 4 bases, and 9 bases had no gene match. CDR3 bases: TGCGCCAGCAGCCGCGACCCGGGGACAGGGTATTCACCCCTCCACTTT. Its protein product is CASSRDPGTGYSPLHF.

The chain joins TRBV24-1 to TRBJ2-6, with a tentative D call TRBD2 (5 bases). The ends were cut back, 9 bases at V and 0 bases at J, with 11 bases in the middle. From germline, CDR1 is KGHDR and CDR2 SFDVKD. This CDR3 region has 15 residues. Here the CDR3 DNA reads TGTGCCACCGGGAGTCGAAACTCTGGGGCCAACGTCCTGACTTTC. Protein sequence: CATGSRNSGANVLTF.

The chain uses TRBV27 and TRBJ2-7; 7 positions match TRBD1. V shed 6 bases and J 2 bases; nucleotides not matched to a gene: 10. The CDR3 spans 15 residues. Germline values: CDR1 MNHEY, CDR2 SMNVEV (reference sequence). CDR3 sequence reads: CASRTTGAATYEQYF. The CDR3 nucleotides are TGTGCCAGCAGAACTACAGGGGCAGCCACCTACGAGCAGTACTTC.

This chain connects TRBV19 to TRBJ1-1, with D maybe TRBD1 (6 bases). There are 14 residues in the CDR3. V was pared by 2 bases and J by 1 base, with 8 bases between. Germline loops: CDR1 LNHDA, CDR2 SQIVND (reference sequence). The CDR3 nucleotides are TGTGCCAGTAGTATAAAACAGGGGAACACTGAAGCTTTCTTT. Protein sequence: CASSIKQGNTEAFF.

Only a few counts were recorded for this clone. The genes are TRBV4-2 and TRBJ2-7; D is possibly TRBD2 (6 bases). This CDR3 has 16 residues. V lost 0 bases and J 3 bases, leaving 15 bases between the germline ends. CDR1 and CDR2 from the germline V gene are LGHNA and YNFKEQ. The CDR3 DNA reads TGTGCCAGCAGCCAAGAATTTGGGGTAGCGGACTACGAGCAGTACTTC. Its protein is CASSQEFGVADYEQYF.

In this sample, this clone turned up once. The chain couples TRBV19 to TRBJ2-1; D may be TRBD2 (6 bases). There are 14 residues in the CDR3. Germline V gene sequence: CDR1 LNHDA, CDR2 SQIVND (reference sequence). V lost 7 bases, J lost 3 bases, and 13 bases lay in between. CDR3 sequence reads: CASKGGADYNEQFF. The CDR3 bases are TGTGCCAGTAAAGGCGGGGCAGACTACAATGAGCAGTTCTTC.

The J gene is TRBJ2-5, the V gene TRBV28; maybe TRBD1 (6 bases). The V and J ends lost 5 bases and 5 bases respectively, with 12 bases between them. The germline gives CDR1 MDHEN, CDR2 SYDVKM. This CDR3 is 13 amino acids long. The CDR3 loop reads CASSIGQSETQYF. The CDR3 nucleotides read TGTGCCAGCAGTATCGGACAGTCGGAGACCCAGTACTTC.